A few counts support the clone carrying this T cell receptor (beta chain). These data belong to a study of T-cell memory formation after mild COVID-19. The germline gives CDR1 KGHDR, CDR2 SFDVKD. There are 13 residues in the CDR3. The V and J ends lost 9 bases and 0 bases respectively, with 9 bases between them. Amplification by 5'RACE using constant-segment primers produced TCR alpha and TCR beta cDNA libraries that carried sample barcodes and UMIs. Via MiXCR, TCRdb re-called the 5' RACE reads, giving one row per CDR3 protein. The sample has 250,000 to 300,000 distinct CDR3 sequences, about a sixth seen once.

The sequenced sample was PBMCs or a T cell subset sorted from them (not recorded which). The chain recombines TRBV24-1 with TRBJ2-3, with D tentatively TRBD2 (5 bases). This sequence originates from a man younger than 35 who had mild COVID-19 (a few samples of this study predate the infection). Cell type and time point are not known. The CDR3 loop is CATGSGSTDTQYF. CDR3 nucleotide sequence: TGTGCCACCGGGTCGGGGAGCACAGATACGCAGTATTTT.